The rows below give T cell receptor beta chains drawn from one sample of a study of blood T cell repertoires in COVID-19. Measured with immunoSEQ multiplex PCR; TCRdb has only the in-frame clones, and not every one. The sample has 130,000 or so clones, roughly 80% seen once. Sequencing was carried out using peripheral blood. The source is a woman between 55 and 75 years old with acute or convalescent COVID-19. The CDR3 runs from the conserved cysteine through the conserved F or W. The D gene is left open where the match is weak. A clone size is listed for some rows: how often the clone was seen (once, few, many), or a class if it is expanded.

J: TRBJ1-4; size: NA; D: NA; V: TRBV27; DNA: TGTGCCAGCAGTAGTCGGGGAGGTACTAATGAAAAACTGTTTTTT; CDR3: CASSSRGGTNEKLFF
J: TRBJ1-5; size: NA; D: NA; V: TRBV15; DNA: TGTGCCACGGGGCTCGACATTAATCAGCCCCAGCATTTT; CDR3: CATGLDINQPQHF
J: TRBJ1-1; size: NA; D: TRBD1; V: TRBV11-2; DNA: TGTGCCAGCAGCTCCCCCCACAGGGGGGAAGCTTTCTTT; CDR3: CASSSPHRGEAFF
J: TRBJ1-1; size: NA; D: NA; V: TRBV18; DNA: TGTGCCAGCTCACCACCGCTGGGGGGTCCTGACACTGAAGCTTTCTTT; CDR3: CASSPPLGGPDTEAFF
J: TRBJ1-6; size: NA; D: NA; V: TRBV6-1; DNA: TGTGCCAGCAGTGAAGGCGCAGGTGGGAATTCACCCCTCCACTTT; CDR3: CASSEGAGGNSPLHF
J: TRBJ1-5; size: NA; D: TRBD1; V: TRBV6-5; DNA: TGTGCCAGCAGTCTCGAGACAGGGACCCATCAGCCCCAGCATTTT; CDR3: CASSLETGTHQPQHF
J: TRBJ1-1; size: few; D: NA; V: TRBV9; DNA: TGTGCCAGCAGCGTAGACGCAGGATACACTGAAGCTTTCTTT; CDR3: CASSVDAGYTEAFF
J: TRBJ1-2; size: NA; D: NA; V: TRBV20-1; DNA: TGCAGTGCAATAACAGACGATGGCTACACCTTC; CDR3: CSAITDDGYTF
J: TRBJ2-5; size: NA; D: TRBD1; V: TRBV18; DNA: TGTGCCAGCTCACTACAGGGGGCCGGAGAGACCCAGTACTTC; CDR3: CASSLQGAGETQYF
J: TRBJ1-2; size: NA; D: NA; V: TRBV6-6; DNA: TGTGCCAGCACCGATGGAGATGGCTACACCTTC; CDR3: CASTDGDGYTF
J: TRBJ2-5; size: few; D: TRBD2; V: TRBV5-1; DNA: TGCGCCAGCAGCTTGGCCGGGAGCGGGGGGGCCTCGGAGACCCAGTACTTC; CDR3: CASSLAGSGGASETQYF
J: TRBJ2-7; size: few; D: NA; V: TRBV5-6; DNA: TGTGCCAGCAGCCCGGAGGGACAGAGCTCCTACGAGCAGTACTTC; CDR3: CASSPEGQSSYEQYF
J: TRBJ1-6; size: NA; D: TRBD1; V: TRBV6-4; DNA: TGTGCCAGCAGTGACTCCGGAGGGGGCCGATCACCCCTCCACTTT; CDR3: CASSDSGGGRSPLHF
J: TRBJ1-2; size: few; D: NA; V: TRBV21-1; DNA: TGTGCCAGCAGCAAAGTTTGTAGACGGACAGGGTACTATGGCTACACCTTC; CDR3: CASSKVCRRTGYYGYTF
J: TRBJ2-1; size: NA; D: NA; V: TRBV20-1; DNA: TGCAGTGCTAGTCAGCGGAGCTCCTACAATGAGCAGTTCTTC; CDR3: CSASQRSSYNEQFF
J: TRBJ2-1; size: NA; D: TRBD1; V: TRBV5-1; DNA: TGCGCCAGCAGCTTCACGGCAGGGGGAAACAATGAGCAGTTCTTC; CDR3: CASSFTAGGNNEQFF
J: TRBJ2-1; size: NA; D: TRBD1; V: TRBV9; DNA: TGTGCCAGCAGCGTAGTGAGGGGACAGGGCTACAATGAGCAGTTCTTC; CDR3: CASSVVRGQGYNEQFF
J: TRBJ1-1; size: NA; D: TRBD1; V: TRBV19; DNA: TGTGCCAGTAGTCCAAAGACAGGGTTCACTGAAGCTTTCTTT; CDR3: CASSPKTGFTEAFF
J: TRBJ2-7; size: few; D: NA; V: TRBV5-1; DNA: TGCGCCAGCGGCTTATCAGCGACCTACGAGCAGTACTTC; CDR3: CASGLSATYEQYF
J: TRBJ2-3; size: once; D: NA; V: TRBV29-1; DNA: TGCAGCGTTGATGGGGGGACAGATACGCAGTATTTT; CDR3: CSVDGGTDTQYF
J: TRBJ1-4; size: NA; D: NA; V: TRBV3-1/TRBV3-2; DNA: TGTGCCAGCAGCCAAGGGGCCGGAATAAATGAAAAACTGTTTTTT; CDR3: CASSQGAGINEKLFF
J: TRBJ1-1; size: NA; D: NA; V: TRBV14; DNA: TGTGCCAGCAGCCACCATCCGGACACTGAAGCTTTCTTT; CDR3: CASSHHPDTEAFF
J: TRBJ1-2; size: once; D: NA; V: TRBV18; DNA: TGTGCCAGCTCACCCAGTGACTTTCACTCCTATGGCTACACCTTC; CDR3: CASSPSDFHSYGYTF
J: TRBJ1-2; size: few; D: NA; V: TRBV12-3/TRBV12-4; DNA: TGTGCCAGCAGTTTGGGCCGGGGCTACACCTTC; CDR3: CASSLGRGYTF
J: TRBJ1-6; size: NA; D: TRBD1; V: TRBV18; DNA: TGTGCCAGCTCACCGTCCGGGACAGGGGGTTCACCCCTCCACTTT; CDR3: CASSPSGTGGSPLHF
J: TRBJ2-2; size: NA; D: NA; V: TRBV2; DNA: TGTGCCAGCACTGGACTACCCACCGGGGAGCTGTTTTTT; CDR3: CASTGLPTGELFF
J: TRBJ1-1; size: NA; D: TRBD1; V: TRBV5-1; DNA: TGCGCCAGCAGCCGGGACAGTATTGAAGCTTTCTTT; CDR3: CASSRDSIEAFF